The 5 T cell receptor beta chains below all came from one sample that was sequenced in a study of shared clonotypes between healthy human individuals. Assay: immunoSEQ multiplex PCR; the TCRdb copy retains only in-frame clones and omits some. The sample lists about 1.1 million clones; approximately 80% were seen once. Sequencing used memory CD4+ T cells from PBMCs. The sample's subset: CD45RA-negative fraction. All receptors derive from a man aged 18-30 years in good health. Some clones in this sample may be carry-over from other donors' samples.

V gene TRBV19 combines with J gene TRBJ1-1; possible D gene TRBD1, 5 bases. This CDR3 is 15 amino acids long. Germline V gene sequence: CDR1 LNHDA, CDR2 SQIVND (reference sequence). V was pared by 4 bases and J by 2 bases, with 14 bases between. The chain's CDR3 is CASSTRQRLNTEAFF. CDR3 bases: TGTGCCAGTAGTACCCGACAGAGATTAAACACTGAAGCTTTCTTT.

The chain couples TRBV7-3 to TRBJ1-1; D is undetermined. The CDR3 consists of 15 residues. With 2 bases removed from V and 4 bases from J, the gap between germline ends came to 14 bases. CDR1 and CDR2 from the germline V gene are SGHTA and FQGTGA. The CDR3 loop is CASSLVNTEGTEAFF. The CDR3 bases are TGTGCCAGCAGCTTAGTCAACACCGAGGGCACTGAAGCTTTCTTT.

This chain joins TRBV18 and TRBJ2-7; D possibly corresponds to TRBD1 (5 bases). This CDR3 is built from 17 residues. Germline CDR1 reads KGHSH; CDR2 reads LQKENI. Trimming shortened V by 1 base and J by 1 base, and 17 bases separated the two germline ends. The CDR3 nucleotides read TGTGCCAGCTCACCACAACAACGGACACGCCTGTCCTACGAGCAGTACTTC. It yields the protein CASSPQQRTRLSYEQYF.

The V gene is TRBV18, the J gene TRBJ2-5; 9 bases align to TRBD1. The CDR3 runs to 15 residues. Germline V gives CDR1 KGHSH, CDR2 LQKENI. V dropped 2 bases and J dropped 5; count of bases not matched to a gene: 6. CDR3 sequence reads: CASSPSLGQGETQYF. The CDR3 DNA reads TGTGCCAGCTCACCATCGTTAGGACAGGGGGAGACCCAGTACTTC.

In DNA, the CDR3 is TGTGCCAGCAGCCCATCGGGATTCGCGAACACCGGGGAGCTGTTTTTT. The encoded protein is CASSPSGFANTGELFF. The gene calls are TRBV5-5 and TRBJ2-2; a possible D gene is TRBD2 (5 bases). Germline V CDR1 and CDR2: SGHKS, YYEKEE (reference sequence). The CDR3 extends over 16 amino acids. V was cut by 4 bases and J by 0 bases, with 13 bases left in between.